Presented here are 30 T cell receptor beta chains from one specimen sequenced in a study of blood T cell repertoires in COVID-19. Clones were sequenced by immunoSEQ multiplex PCR, and TCRdb holds only the in-frame ones, with some missing. This sample has under 75,000 clones, with almost 85% found just once. Material for sequencing was peripheral blood. Receptor source: a man aged 60-69 years with COVID-19, enrolled during active disease.

The V call is TRBV27, the J call TRBJ2-2; 8 bases align to TRBD1. Germline V gene data show CDR1 as MNHEY and CDR2 as SMNVEV (reference sequence). The CDR3 is made up of 14 amino acids. The junction had 5 bases not matched to a gene; V was cut back by 6 bases and J by 5 bases. The CDR3 sequence is CASRVTGGTGELFF. Written as DNA, the CDR3 is TGTGCCAGCAGAGTAACAGGGGGGACCGGGGAGCTGTTTTTT.

The chain has TRBV5-1 and TRBJ2-7; TRBD1 aligns across 10 bases. Germline assignment: CDR1 SGHRS and CDR2 YFSETQ. The J segment lost 4 bases and the V segment lost 4 bases, leaving 5 bases of the junction unmatched. The CDR3 runs to 14 residues. DNA for the CDR3: TGCGCCAGCAGCGTGCCGGGACAGGGGTACGAGCAGTACTTC. Translation: CASSVPGQGYEQYF.

The V call is TRBV18, the J call TRBJ2-1; TRBD1 matches 7 bases. The germline V gene has CDR1 KGHSH and CDR2 LQKENI. V was pared by 3 bases and J by 0 bases, with 5 bases of the junction left unmatched. The CDR3 contains 16 residues. CDR3 in amino acids: CASSPTSGGSYNEQFF. CDR3 DNA sequence: TGTGCCAGCTCACCCACTTCAGGGGGCTCCTACAATGAGCAGTTCTTC. Based on the CDR3 plus reference TRBV18 and TRBJ2-1, the full variable domain is NAGVMQNPRHLVRRRGQEARLRCSPMKGHSHVYWYRQLPEEGLKFMVYLQKENIIDESGMPKERFSAEFPKEGPSILRIQQVVRGDSAAYFCASSPTSGGSYNEQFFGPGTRLTVL.

The chain carries TRBV19 and TRBJ2-7; TRBD1 agrees at 12 bases. The CDR3 consists of 15 residues. V trimming: 6 bases; J trimming: 2 bases; junction bases outside the gene matches: 5. Germline V gene data show CDR1 as LNHDA and CDR2 as SQIVND (reference sequence). Here the CDR3 reads CASSGTGGATYEQYF. The CDR3 bases are TGTGCCAGTAGCGGGACAGGGGGCGCCACCTACGAGCAGTACTTC.

The chain carries TRBV6-2 or TRBV6-3 and TRBJ2-1; TRBD2 matches at 13 bases. Looked up from germline, CDR1 is MNHEY and CDR2 is SVGEGT. V gave up 5 bases and J gave up 6 bases; unmatched junction bases: 4. CDR3 length: 15 residues. CDR3 sequence (DNA): TGTGCCAGCAGTCAGACTAGCGGGGGGTTCAATGAGCAGTTCTTC. Translating gives CASSQTSGGFNEQFF.

This chain uses TRBV24-1 with TRBJ2-2, with 8 bases aligning to TRBD1. Germline CDR1 KGHDR, CDR2 SFDVKD. The CDR3 is 16 residues long. V shed 0 bases, J shed 5 bases, and the junction held 4 bases outside the gene matches. CDR3 protein: CATSDLPGGRTGELFF. CDR3 in DNA: TGTGCCACCAGTGATTTGCCAGGGGGCAGAACCGGGGAGCTGTTTTTT.

The CDR3 loop reads CASSPQTTGYTEAFF. The CDR3, as DNA: TGTGCCAGCAGTCCCCAAACGACAGGGTACACTGAAGCTTTCTTT. The chain combines TRBV6-5 with TRBJ1-1; 7 nucleotides agree with TRBD1. This CDR3 contains 15 residues. The junction had 9 bases not matched to a gene; V was cut back by 5 bases and J by 3 bases. CDR1 and CDR2 (germline): MNHEY, SVGAGI.

This rearrangement joins TRBV9 to TRBJ2-1; TRBD2 matches at 10 bases. V was clipped by 2 bases and J by 9 bases; unmatched bases: 8. Germline CDR1 SGDLS, CDR2 YYNGEE. The CDR3 runs 15 residues. CDR3 nucleotide sequence: TGTGCCAGCAGCGTCCAAAGCGGGAGGGCGGGTGAGCAGTTCTTC. Amino acids: CASSVQSGRAGEQFF.

This sequence joins TRBV12-3 or TRBV12-4 and TRBJ1-1, with a possible D match to TRBD1 (6 bases). CDR3 length: 13 residues. V was clipped by 3 bases and J by 5 bases, with 10 bases between them. This CDR3 reads CASSLGAGTEAFF. CDR3 DNA sequence: TGTGCCAGCAGTTTGGGGGCAGGGACTGAAGCTTTCTTT.

The V and J genes are TRBV6-2 or TRBV6-3 and TRBJ2-5; 8 nucleotides match TRBD2. The CDR3 length is 16 residues. V trimming: 0 bases; J trimming: 1 base; junction bases outside the gene matches: 4. Per germline, CDR1 MNHEY and CDR2 SVGEGT. DNA of the CDR3: TGTGCCAGCAGTTACTCTGCGCGGGGGGTCCAAGAGACCCAGTACTTC. Encoded protein: CASSYSARGVQETQYF.

CDR3 region: CASSVDEGRGYGYTF. The DNA of the CDR3 is TGTGCCAGCAGCGTAGATGAGGGCCGAGGCTATGGCTACACCTTC. The chain joins TRBV9 to TRBJ1-2; D remains ambiguous. The CDR3 consists of 15 residues. Germline CDR1 and CDR2: SGDLS and YYNGEE. V was pared by 0 bases and J by 4 bases, with 13 bases between.

This clone was seen only a few times. This chain joins TRBV30 and TRBJ2-5, with D uncertain. CDR3 length: 11 residues. The V end was cut by 0 bases, the J end by 14 bases, with 13 bases between. Germline V CDR1 and CDR2: GTSNPN, SVGIG (reference sequence). CDR3 DNA sequence: TGTGCCTGGAGTGTACTGACTGTCCAATACTTC. Translating gives CAWSVLTVQYF.

The V gene is TRBV27, the J gene TRBJ2-5; TRBD2 agrees at 7 bases. The trim removed 4 bases at V and 1 base at J, leaving 3 bases unmatched. The CDR3 totals 14 residues. In germline, CDR1 is MNHEY, CDR2 SMNVEV (reference sequence). The CDR3 nucleotides are TGTGCCAGCAGTTGGGGGGGAAGCCAAGAGACCCAGTACTTC. This codes for CASSWGGSQETQYF.

The J gene is TRBJ2-7, the V gene TRBV7-6; 10 bases match TRBD1. The ends lost 5 bases at V and 2 bases at J; junction bases unmatched: 6. The CDR3 is made up of 15 amino acids. Looked up from germline, CDR1 is SGHVS and CDR2 is FNYEAQ. CDR3 DNA: TGTGCCAGCAGCCAAAGCGGACAGGGGGCCTACGAGCAGTACTTC. Its translation is CASSQSGQGAYEQYF.

V gene TRBV30 combines with J gene TRBJ2-7; D gene unclear. Germline CDR1 GTSNPN, CDR2 SVGIG (reference sequence). The CDR3 extends over 12 amino acids. V lost 5 bases and J lost 0, with 8 bases in between. In nucleotides, the CDR3 is TGTGCCTGGGGGATGAGCTCCTACGAGCAGTACTTC. It yields the protein CAWGMSSYEQYF.

The chain combines TRBV7-3 with TRBJ2-1; D is undetermined. V shed 1 base and J shed 2 bases, with 9 bases lying between them. The CDR3 length is 15 residues. Germline V gene lookup returns CDR1 SGHTA and CDR2 FQGTGA. CDR3 amino acids: CASSLNTATYNEQFF. In nucleotides, the CDR3 is TGTGCCAGCAGCTTAAATACAGCAACCTACAATGAGCAGTTCTTC. The whole variable domain, filled in from reference TRBV7-3 and TRBJ2-1, reads GAGVSQTPSNKVTEKGKYVELRCDPISGHTALYWYRQSLGQGPEFLIYFQGTGAADDSGLPNDRFFAVRPEGSVSTLKIQRTERGDSAVYLCASSLNTATYNEQFFGPGTRLTVL.

The chain is built from TRBV11-2 and TRBJ1-6; perhaps TRBD1 as D (6 bases). Per the germline V gene, CDR1 is SGHAT and CDR2 is FQNNGV. V lost 5 bases and J 8 bases, leaving 16 bases between the germline ends. The CDR3 extends over 15 amino acids. CDR3 amino acids: CASSEIRGRHSPLHF. CDR3 sequence (DNA): TGTGCCAGCAGCGAAATCAGGGGTCGTCATTCACCCCTCCACTTT.

The rearrangement uses TRBV11-1 and TRBJ1-1; the D gene is possibly TRBD1 (6 bases). The CDR3 is made up of 15 amino acids. Germline CDR1 and CDR2: SGHAT and FQDESV (reference sequence). The ends were cut back, 2 bases at V and 3 bases at J, with 13 bases in the middle. CDR3 in DNA: TGTGCCAGCAGCTTAAATGAAGGGGGGGACACTGAAGCTTTCTTT. Translating it yields CASSLNEGGDTEAFF.

This clone was picked up one time. The chain uses TRBV9 and TRBJ1-3; perhaps TRBD1 as D (6 bases). The CDR3 totals 16 residues. V lost 0 bases to trimming and J lost 0 bases, with 10 bases between them. Germline V gene data show CDR1 as SGDLS and CDR2 as YYNGEE. CDR3 sequence (DNA): TGTGCCAGCAGCGTAGAGGGGGGGAGCTCTGGAAACACCATATATTTT. Translation: CASSVEGGSSGNTIYF.

The rearrangement uses TRBV30 and TRBJ2-1; TRBD2 agrees at 10 bases. Germline values: CDR1 GTSNPN, CDR2 SVGIG (reference sequence). The V segment lost 4 bases and the J segment 6 bases; nucleotides outside the gene matches: 3. This CDR3 has 13 amino acids. The CDR3 nucleotides are TGTGCCTGGAACGTAGCGGGGGGCAATGAGCAGTTCTTC. Protein: CAWNVAGGNEQFF.

The genes are TRBV5-1 and TRBJ2-4; D is ambiguous. Deletions cut 0 bases from V and 4 bases from J, with 8 bases between. Germline V lookup: CDR1 SGHRS, CDR2 YFSETQ. CDR3 length: 14 amino acids. DNA for the CDR3: TGCGCCAGCAGCTTGGCCATGACTAAAAACATTCAGTACTTC. It is translated as CASSLAMTKNIQYF.

This chain links TRBV5-6 with TRBJ2-5; D possibly corresponds to TRBD2 (6 bases). The germline V gene has CDR1 SGHDT and CDR2 YYEEEE. The CDR3 covers 15 residues. V gave up 3 bases and J gave up 0 bases, with 12 bases separating them. CDR3 sequence: CASSWDGGYQETQYF. As DNA, the CDR3 is TGTGCCAGCAGCTGGGACGGAGGGTACCAAGAGACCCAGTACTTC.

The chain has TRBV18 and TRBJ1-4; unclear D gene. The ends were cut back, 1 base at V and 2 bases at J, with 11 bases in the middle. CDR3 length: 16 residues. CDR1 and CDR2 (germline): KGHSH, LQKENI. In nucleotides, the CDR3 is TGTGCCAGCTCACCACGACATCCGGGGACTAATGAAAAACTGTTTTTT. Protein: CASSPRHPGTNEKLFF.

J is TRBJ1-2 and V is TRBV29-1, with 9 nucleotides matching TRBD1. The germline V gene encodes CDR1 SQVTM and CDR2 ANQGSEA. The ends lost 1 base at V and 6 bases at J; junction bases unmatched: 9. This CDR3 is 15 amino acids long. The CDR3 DNA reads TGCAGCGTTGAAGGAGGGGCACAGGGGGCTAATGGCTACACCTTC. It encodes CSVEGGAQGANGYTF.

V gene TRBV19 combines with J gene TRBJ1-1; D remains ambiguous. This CDR3 contains 13 residues. CDR1 is LNHDA, CDR2 SQIVND, per germline (reference sequence). Trimming cost V 7 bases and J 1 base, with 10 bases left between them. CDR3 region: CASTSQENTEAFF. In nucleotides, the CDR3 is TGTGCCAGTACCTCTCAGGAGAACACTGAAGCTTTCTTT.

A single count supports this clone. The chain employs TRBV6-5 and TRBJ1-2; 7 bases match TRBD1. This CDR3 is built from 12 residues. V shed 7 bases and J 7 bases; nucleotides not matched to a gene: 6. The germline CDR1 and CDR2 sequences are MNHEY and SVGAGI. CDR3 coding DNA: TGTGCCAGCACCGACAGGGCAAGTGGCTACACCTTC. Amino acids: CASTDRASGYTF.

Details on this clone: Within the sample, other DNA sequences also encode this same CDR3. This rearrangement joins TRBV27 to TRBJ1-1; TRBD1 matches 7 bases. The CDR3 spans 14 residues. J was trimmed by 1 base and V by 5 bases; bases with no gene match: 4. Germline CDR1 MNHEY, CDR2 SMNVEV (reference sequence). CDR3 residues: CASSLGQQNTEAFF. CDR3 coding DNA: TGTGCCAGCAGTCTGGGACAGCAGAACACTGAAGCTTTCTTT.

This clone was counted a few times. The chain links TRBV6-5 to TRBJ2-7; D unclear. Germline V lookup: CDR1 MNHEY, CDR2 SVGAGI. The CDR3 spans 14 residues. V was shortened by 5 bases and J by 0 bases, with 11 bases between the two germline ends. The CDR3: CASSTDKYSYEQYF. CDR3 nucleotides: TGTGCCAGCAGTACTGACAAATACTCCTACGAGCAGTACTTC.

This clone appeared a single time. The chain couples TRBV11-1 to TRBJ2-7; D may be TRBD2 (6 bases). The CDR3 has 14 residues. CDR1 and CDR2 from the germline V gene are SGHAT and FQDESV (reference sequence). The V end was cut by 4 bases, the J end by 2 bases, with 12 bases between. The CDR3 bases are TGTGCCAGCAGCTCACTAGCACCAACCTACGAGCAGTACTTC. It encodes CASSSLAPTYEQYF.

This chain joins TRBV21-1 and TRBJ2-7; TRBD1 reflects the table's D call only, with no check against the DNA. TRBV21-1 is described as a pseudogene. The CDR3 extends over 18 amino acids. CDR3 protein: CASSKRNPEDRGDCEQYF. The CDR3 DNA reads TGTGCCAGCAGCAAAAGGAACCCCGAGGACAGGGGAGATTGCGAGCAGTACTTC.